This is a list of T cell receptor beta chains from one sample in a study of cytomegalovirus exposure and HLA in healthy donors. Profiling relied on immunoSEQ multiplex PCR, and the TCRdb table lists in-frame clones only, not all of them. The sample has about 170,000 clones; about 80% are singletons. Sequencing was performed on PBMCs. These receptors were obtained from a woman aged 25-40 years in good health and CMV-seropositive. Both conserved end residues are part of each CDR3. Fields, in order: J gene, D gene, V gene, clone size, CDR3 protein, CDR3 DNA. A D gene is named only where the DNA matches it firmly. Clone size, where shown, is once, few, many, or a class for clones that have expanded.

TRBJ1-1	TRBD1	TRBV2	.	CASSERQGGVYSEAFF	TGTGCCAGCAGTGAACGGCAGGGGGGCGTTTATTCTGAAGCTTTCTTT
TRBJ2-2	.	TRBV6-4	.	CASSAGTFPTGELFF	TGTGCCAGCAGCGCAGGGACTTTTCCGACCGGGGAGCTGTTTTTT
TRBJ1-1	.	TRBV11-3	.	CASSLGGSNTEAFF	TGTGCCAGCAGCTTAGGGGGCTCGAACACTGAAGCTTTCTTT
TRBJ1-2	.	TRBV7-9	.	CASRLDTEDGYTF	TGTGCCAGCAGATTAGACACGGAGGATGGCTACACCTTC
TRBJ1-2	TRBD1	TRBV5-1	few	CASSLAGGKFGYTF	TGCGCCAGCAGCTTGGCAGGGGGGAAGTTTGGCTACACCTTC
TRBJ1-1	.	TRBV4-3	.	CASSPGSAGANTEAFF	TGCGCCAGCAGCCCCGGTAGTGCGGGGGCGAACACTGAAGCTTTCTTT
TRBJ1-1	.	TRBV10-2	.	CASSPVATEAFF	TGCGCCAGCAGCCCCGTAGCCACTGAAGCTTTCTTT
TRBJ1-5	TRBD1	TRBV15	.	CATSGTGGQPQHF	TGTGCCACCAGCGGCACAGGGGGCCAGCCCCAGCATTTT
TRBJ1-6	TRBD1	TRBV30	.	CALNRDRAFGSSSYNSPLHF	TGTGCCTTAAACCGGGACAGGGCCTTCGGGAGTTCGTCCTATAATTCACCCCTCCACTTT
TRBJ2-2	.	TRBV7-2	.	CASSFLGAGVLTGELFF	TGTGCCAGCAGTTTTCTTGGGGCAGGGGTCCTCACCGGGGAGCTGTTTTTT
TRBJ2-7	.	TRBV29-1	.	CSALAETYEQYF	TGCAGCGCTTTGGCGGAGACCTACGAGCAGTACTTC
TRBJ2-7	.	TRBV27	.	CASGRVWDNSGVSYEQYF	TGTGCCAGCGGGCGTGTGTGGGACAACTCTGGGGTCTCCTACGAGCAGTACTTC
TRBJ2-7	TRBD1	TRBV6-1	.	CATDREAAYEQYF	TGTGCCACCGACAGGGAAGCGGCCTACGAGCAGTACTTC
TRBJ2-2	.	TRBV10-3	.	CATEPDRYTGELFF	TGTGCCACCGAACCCGACAGATACACCGGGGAGCTGTTTTTT
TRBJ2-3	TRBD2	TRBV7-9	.	CASSRLAGGNTDTQYF	TGTGCCAGCAGCAGACTAGCGGGAGGGAATACAGATACGCAGTATTTT
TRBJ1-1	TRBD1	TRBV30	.	CAWATGTALMNTEAFF	TGTGCCTGGGCGACCGGGACAGCCCTGATGAACACTGAAGCTTTCTTT
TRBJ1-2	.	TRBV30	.	CAWSVNTGGGANYGYTF	TGTGCCTGGAGTGTAAATACGGGAGGAGGGGCTAACTATGGCTACACCTTC
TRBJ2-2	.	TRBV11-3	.	CASSQDSKITSNTGELFF	TGTGCCAGCAGCCAGGACAGTAAGATTACTTCGAACACCGGGGAGCTGTTTTTT
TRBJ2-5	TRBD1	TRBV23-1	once	CASSPIDRTGETQYF	TGCGCCAGCAGTCCCATCGACCGGACAGGGGAGACCCAGTACTTC
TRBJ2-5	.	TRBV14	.	CASSQVPGAQETQYF	TGTGCCAGCAGCCAAGTTCCAGGGGCGCAAGAGACCCAGTACTTC
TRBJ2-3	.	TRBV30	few	CAWGKGGGGETDTQYF	TGTGCCTGGGGGAAGGGAGGTGGGGGAGAGACAGATACGCAGTATTTT
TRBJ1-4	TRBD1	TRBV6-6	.	CASSSPGTAKKLFF	TGTGCCAGCAGTTCCCCTGGGACAGCCAAAAAACTGTTTTTT
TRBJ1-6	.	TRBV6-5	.	CASSARQKNSPLHF	TGTGCCAGCAGCGCACGACAGAAAAATTCACCCCTCCACTTT
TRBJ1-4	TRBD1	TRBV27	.	CASSRYGQGAQKLFF	TGTGCCAGCAGCAGATACGGACAGGGGGCGCAGAAACTGTTTTTT
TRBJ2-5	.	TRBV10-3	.	CAISEFRGQETQYF	TGTGCCATCAGTGAGTTCAGGGGCCAAGAGACCCAGTACTTC
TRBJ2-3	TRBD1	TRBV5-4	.	CASSQDRRTDTQYF	TGTGCCAGCAGCCAGGACAGGCGGACGGATACGCAGTATTTT
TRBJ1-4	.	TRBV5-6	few	CASSFFRMGSEKLFF	TGTGCCAGCAGCTTTTTCAGGATGGGCAGTGAAAAACTGTTTTTT
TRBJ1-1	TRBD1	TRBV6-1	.	CASSEVDRGPNTEAFF	TGTGCCAGCAGTGAAGTTGACAGGGGCCCGAACACTGAAGCTTTCTTT